These T cell receptor beta chains were read from a single sample in a study of blood T cell repertoires in COVID-19. The assay was immunoSEQ multiplex PCR, and TCRdb's table has in-frame clones only and misses some. The sample records fewer than 250,000 clones, 83% being singletons. The specimen was peripheral blood. These receptors were collected from a human donor in a cohort sampled during active COVID-19. Both conserved end residues are part of each CDR3. D genes are given only for firm matches. Not all rows give a size; the values are once, few, many and, for expanded clones, a class.

d_call	v_call	clone_size	j_call	cdr3_length	cdr3_aa	cdr3_nt
TRBD1	TRBV6-5	.	TRBJ1-3	13	CASSRDRVGTIYF	TGTGCCAGCAGCCGGGACAGGGTGGGGACCATATATTTT
.	TRBV6-6	.	TRBJ2-5	11	CASDSQETQYF	TGTGCCTCGGACAGCCAAGAGACCCAGTACTTC
.	TRBV27	.	TRBJ2-4	13	CASSLQGWGPIYF	TGTGCCAGCAGTTTACAGGGCTGGGGGCCGATCTACTTC
.	TRBV28	.	TRBJ1-1	11	CASREQGEAFF	TGTGCCAGCAGGGAACAGGGAGAAGCTTTCTTT
TRBD1	TRBV5-6	.	TRBJ1-1	14	CASSVGQGGHEAFF	TGTGCCAGCAGCGTGGGACAGGGGGGACATGAAGCTTTCTTT
TRBD1	TRBV6-1	.	TRBJ2-7	17	CASSEPPRTGGKYEQYF	TGTGCCAGCAGTGAGCCCCCTCGGACAGGGGGTAAGTACGAGCAGTACTTC
TRBD2	TRBV5-1	once	TRBJ2-1	15	CASRLLAGDYNEQFF	TGCGCCAGCAGGTTGCTAGCGGGAGACTACAATGAGCAGTTCTTC
TRBD2	TRBV19	.	TRBJ2-5	15	CASSIEGGPGETQYF	TGTGCCAGTAGTATAGAGGGAGGGCCTGGGGAGACCCAGTACTTC
.	TRBV5-1	.	TRBJ1-4	15	CASSWGPGVQEKLFF	TGCGCCAGCAGCTGGGGACCGGGGGTGCAAGAAAAACTGTTTTTT
.	TRBV28	once	TRBJ1-3	17	CASSSPLTAGFGNTIYF	TGTGCCAGCAGTTCACCCTTGACAGCCGGTTTTGGAAACACCATATATTTT
TRBD2	TRBV27	.	TRBJ2-7	15	CASSFGLAERYEQYF	TGTGCCAGCAGTTTTGGACTAGCGGAGAGGTACGAGCAGTACTTC
TRBD1	TRBV4-1	.	TRBJ2-2	19	CASSQDNIGQAANTGELFF	TGCGCCAGCAGCCAAGATAATATCGGACAGGCGGCGAACACCGGGGAGCTGTTTTTT
.	TRBV23-1	.	TRBJ2-4	16	CASSQRFCRGENIQYF	TGCGCCAGCAGTCAACGGTTCTGCAGGGGAGAAAACATTCAGTACTTC
.	TRBV3-1/TRBV3-2	.	TRBJ2-5	14	CASSQGWAQETQYF	TGTGCCAGCAGCCAAGGGTGGGCCCAAGAGACCCAGTACTTC
.	TRBV28	.	TRBJ1-4	13	CASSLEGVGKLFF	TGTGCCAGCAGTTTAGAGGGGGTCGGAAAACTGTTTTTT
.	TRBV7-9	once	TRBJ2-3	14	CASSLDSFTDTQYF	TGTGCCAGCAGCTTAGACTCCTTTACAGATACGCAGTATTTT
TRBD1	TRBV28	.	TRBJ1-6	17	CASSAPGTGALLTPLHF	TGTGCCAGCAGCGCCCCCGGGACAGGGGCTCTATTGACACCCCTCCACTTT
.	TRBV5-1	.	TRBJ1-1	14	CASSWEGVNTEAFF	TGCGCCAGCAGCTGGGAGGGGGTGAACACTGAAGCTTTCTTT
TRBD2	TRBV13	.	TRBJ2-1	17	CASSILIAGETYNEQFF	TGTGCCAGCAGCATACTTATAGCGGGAGAAACCTACAATGAGCAGTTCTTC
TRBD1	TRBV9	.	TRBJ2-7	15	CASSVGGQGGIEQYF	TGTGCCAGCAGCGTAGGGGGACAGGGAGGAATCGAGCAGTACTTC
TRBD1	TRBV25-1	.	TRBJ1-2	15	CASSDGQGPIYGYTF	TGTGCCAGCAGTGATGGACAGGGGCCGATCTATGGCTACACCTTC
TRBD2	TRBV7-3	.	TRBJ2-1	16	CASSLTSGGALPEQFF	TGTGCCAGCAGCTTAACTAGCGGGGGGGCCCTGCCTGAGCAGTTCTTC
TRBD2	TRBV3-1/TRBV3-2	many	TRBJ2-3	15	CASSPGGGRVDTQYF	TGTGCCAGCAGCCCGGGGGGGGGCAGGGTAGATACGCAGTATTTT
.	TRBV2	.	TRBJ2-1	14	CATFYRGEGNEQFF	TGTGCCACTTTTTACAGGGGGGAGGGCAATGAGCAGTTCTTC
TRBD1	TRBV14	.	TRBJ1-2	15	CASSQSRGRYYGYTF	TGTGCCAGCAGCCAATCCAGGGGGCGATACTATGGCTACACCTTC
.	TRBV25-1	once	TRBJ1-4	14	CASSDIATNEKLFF	TGTGCCAGCAGCGACATCGCAACTAATGAAAAACTGTTTTTT
TRBD1	TRBV2	.	TRBJ1-2	13	CASSSTGWFGYTF	TGTGCCAGCAGTTCGACAGGGTGGTTCGGCTACACCTTC
.	TRBV6-5	.	TRBJ1-3	14	CASRQSFSGNTIYF	TGTGCCAGCCGACAGTCCTTCTCTGGAAACACCATATATTTT